What follows are 10 T cell receptor beta chains derived from one specimen sequenced in a study of PD-1 blockade in classical Hodgkin lymphoma. Each patient relapsed following autologous stem cell transplantation, and prior brentuximab vedotin exposure differed. Some clones are missing from TCRdb's copy, which holds only in-frame ones; the method was immunoSEQ multiplex PCR. Here the sample spans tens of thousands of clones, 70% to 90% being singletons. The material was peripheral blood mononuclear cells (PBMCs), obtained before the second cycle of nivolumab. The receptors were gathered from a human donor with classical Hodgkin lymphoma.

The V and J genes are TRBV28 and TRBJ2-7; tentatively, D is TRBD2 (6 bases). Per the germline V gene, CDR1 is MDHEN and CDR2 is SYDVKM. CDR3 length: 15 residues. V was shortened by 3 bases and J by 1 base, with 13 bases between the two germline ends. The CDR3 coding sequence is TGTGCCAGCAGTTTTTCACCGGCGGGGTCCTACGAGCAGTACTTC. Protein: CASSFSPAGSYEQYF.

The CDR3 DNA reads as TGTGCCAGCAGCTTAATGGCGTTCGAAGCTTTCTTT. Translated, it gives CASSLMAFEAFF. This chain connects TRBV7-2 to TRBJ1-1; unclear D gene. The CDR3 contains 12 residues. V was clipped by 2 bases and J by 8 bases, with 9 bases between them. Per the germline V gene, CDR1 is SGHTA and CDR2 is FQGNSA.

The chain joins TRBV7-9 to TRBJ1-4, with 9 bases identical to TRBD1. The V and J ends lost 5 bases and 6 bases, in that order; junction bases with no gene match: 4. CDR1 SEHNR and CDR2 FQNEAQ come from the germline V gene (reference sequence). CDR3 length: 14 amino acids. CDR3 DNA: TGTGCCAGCAGCAAACAGGGGGCGGATGAAAAACTGTTTTTT. Amino acid sequence: CASSKQGADEKLFF.

J is TRBJ2-1 and V is TRBV5-5, with D tentatively TRBD2 (5 bases). This CDR3 is built from 15 residues. Germline V lookup: CDR1 SGHKS, CDR2 YYEKEE (reference sequence). Trimming took 3 bases from V and 3 from J, leaving 13 bases between them. CDR3 in DNA: TGTGCCAGCAGCTGGAGGTGGACTGACTACAATGAGCAGTTCTTC. Translated: CASSWRWTDYNEQFF.

The chain employs TRBV19 and TRBJ1-4, with D unclear. The CDR3 spans 14 residues. Trimming removed 3 bases from V and 0 bases from J, with 5 bases in between. CDR1 is LNHDA and CDR2 is SQIVND in the germline V gene (reference sequence). The CDR3 DNA follows: TGTGCCAGTAGTATGTCTGCAACTAATGAAAAACTGTTTTTT. Its protein product is CASSMSATNEKLFF.

As DNA, the CDR3 is TGTGCCAGCAGTCTGACGGGATTCAGAGATACGCAGTATTTT. Its translation is CASSLTGFRDTQYF. This chain joins TRBV5-4 and TRBJ2-3; weak D call: TRBD2 (5 bases). With 5 bases removed from V and 5 bases from J, the gap between germline ends came to 15 bases. Germline assignment: CDR1 SGHNT and CDR2 YYREEE (reference sequence). CDR3 length: 14 amino acids. Based on the CDR3 plus reference TRBV5-4 and TRBJ2-3, the full variable domain is ETGVTQSPTHLIKTRGQQVTLRCSSQSGHNTVSWYQQALGQGPQFIFQYYREEENGRGNFPPRFSGLQFPNYSSELNVNALELDDSALYLCASSLTGFRDTQYFGPGTRLTVL.

This clone was counted only a few times. This chain links TRBV7-2 with TRBJ2-2; D call uncertain. Germline CDR1 is SGHTA and CDR2 is FQGNSA. The CDR3 sequence is 12 residues long. V was cut by 5 bases and J by 5 bases, with 6 bases left in between. This CDR3 reads CASSPRTGELFF. The CDR3 bases are TGTGCCAGCAGCCCTCGGACCGGGGAGCTGTTTTTT.

This chain uses TRBV5-4 with TRBJ2-4; 7 nucleotides align to TRBD1. V shed 4 bases and J 5 bases; nucleotides not matched to a gene: 9. The CDR3 extends over 15 amino acids. Germline CDR1 is SGHNT and CDR2 is YYREEE (reference sequence). In DNA, the CDR3 is TGTGCCAGCAGCCTACGACCCGGGACAGAAAACATTCAGTACTTC. Translating gives CASSLRPGTENIQYF.

This clone has only a few counts. V and J are TRBV28 and TRBJ1-2, with D unresolved. The CDR3 sequence is 13 residues long. Trimming pared 5 bases from V and 5 bases from J, leaving 12 bases between. Germline values: CDR1 MDHEN, CDR2 SYDVKM. In nucleotides, the CDR3 is TGTGCCAGCAGTCGCCCCGGACTGTATGGCTACACCTTC. It specifies CASSRPGLYGYTF.

The chain carries TRBV19 and TRBJ1-1, with TRBD1 matching 7 bases. The CDR3 runs 13 residues. V lost 10 bases and J lost 1; bases outside the gene matches: 6. Germline CDR1 LNHDA, CDR2 SQIVND (reference sequence). The CDR3 here is CATKQGPNTEAFF. CDR3 sequence (DNA): TGTGCCACTAAACAGGGGCCGAACACTGAAGCTTTCTTT.